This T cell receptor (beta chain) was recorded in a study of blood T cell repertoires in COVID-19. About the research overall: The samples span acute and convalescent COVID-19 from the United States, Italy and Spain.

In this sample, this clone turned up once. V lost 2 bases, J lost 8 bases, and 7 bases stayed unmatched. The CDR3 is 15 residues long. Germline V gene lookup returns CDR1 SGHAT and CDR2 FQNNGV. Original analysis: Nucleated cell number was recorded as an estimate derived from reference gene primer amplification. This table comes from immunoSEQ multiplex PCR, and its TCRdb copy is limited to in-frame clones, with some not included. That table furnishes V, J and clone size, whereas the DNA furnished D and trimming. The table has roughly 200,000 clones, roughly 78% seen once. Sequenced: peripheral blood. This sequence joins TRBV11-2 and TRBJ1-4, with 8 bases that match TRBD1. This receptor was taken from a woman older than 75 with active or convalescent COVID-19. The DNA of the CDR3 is TGTGCCAGCAGCTTATCGACAGGGGCCAAAGAAAAACTGTTTTTT. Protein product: CASSLSTGAKEKLFF.